These T cell receptor beta chains were read from a single sample in a study of vaccination effects on CD4 cells after COVID-19. The table came from immunoSEQ multiplex PCR; TCRdb's copy has only in-frame clones and leaves some out. The top ten clones hold 25% to 35% of a sample with about 40,000 clones, around two thirds of them seen once. Their recognized antigens are unknown. The specimen was CD4+ T cells from PBMCs cultured with a peptide pool, collected before COVID-19 vaccination. The source is a human donor who had a prior SARS-CoV-2 infection. Each CDR3 is given with its conserved first and last residue. The order of the fields is J gene, V gene, clone size, D gene, CDR3 DNA, CDR3 protein. D genes are given only for firm matches. Clone size is not always given. Where it is, it says once, few, many or a class for expanded clones.

J: TRBJ2-7; V: TRBV7-2; size: NA; D: TRBD1; DNA: TGTGCCAGCAGCTTGGACAGGGCGTTCGACGAGCAGTACTTC; CDR3: CASSLDRAFDEQYF
J: TRBJ2-4; V: TRBV11-2; size: NA; D: NA; DNA: TGTGCCAGCAGTCCAACAGGGCTAGACATTCAGTACTTC; CDR3: CASSPTGLDIQYF
J: TRBJ1-5; V: TRBV9; size: NA; D: NA; DNA: TGTGCCAGCAGCGTAGCGGGTAGGAGCAATCAGCCCCAGCATTTT; CDR3: CASSVAGRSNQPQHF
J: TRBJ2-1; V: TRBV6-5; size: NA; D: TRBD2; DNA: TGTGCCACCCCTCGACTAGCGGGTTCCAATGAGCAGTTCTTC; CDR3: CATPRLAGSNEQFF
J: TRBJ2-2; V: TRBV15; size: NA; D: TRBD2; DNA: TGTGCCACCAGCAGAGTGGGACTAGCGAACACCGGGGAGCTGTTTTTT; CDR3: CATSRVGLANTGELFF
J: TRBJ2-7; V: TRBV5-4; size: NA; D: TRBD2; DNA: TGTGCCAGCGAGGGACTAGCGGGAATTTTTAGCTCCTACGAGCAGTACTTC; CDR3: CASEGLAGIFSSYEQYF
J: TRBJ2-1; V: TRBV4-1; size: NA; D: TRBD2; DNA: TGCGCCAGCAGCCAAGGAGGGAGACTAGCGGGAGGGCCGAGTAGTAATGAGCAGTTCTTC; CDR3: CASSQGGRLAGGPSSNEQFF
J: TRBJ2-3; V: TRBV24-1; size: NA; D: NA; DNA: TGTGCCACCAGTGATTTGCAGACAGATACGCAGTATTTT; CDR3: CATSDLQTDTQYF
J: TRBJ2-1; V: TRBV6-2/TRBV6-3; size: few; D: NA; DNA: TGTGCCAGCAGTAAGACAGCAGTGGGAGCCCCCTACAATGAGCAGTTCTTC; CDR3: CASSKTAVGAPYNEQFF
J: TRBJ1-5; V: TRBV4-1; size: once; D: NA; DNA: TGCGCCAGCAGCCAAGAGGGACCCCTGGCAGCTCAGCCCCAGCATTTT; CDR3: CASSQEGPLAAQPQHF
J: TRBJ2-7; V: TRBV6-2/TRBV6-3; size: few; D: TRBD2; DNA: TGTGCCAGCAGTTACGGGACTAGCGGTTACGAGCAGTACTTC; CDR3: CASSYGTSGYEQYF
J: TRBJ1-5; V: TRBV7-2; size: few; D: NA; DNA: TGTGCCAGCAGTAAGGGACACCTAACTGATCAGCCCCAGCATTTT; CDR3: CASSKGHLTDQPQHF
J: TRBJ2-1; V: TRBV5-1; size: NA; D: TRBD2; DNA: TGCGCCAGCAGCTTAACTAGCGGGAGACCCTACAATGAGCAGTTCTTC; CDR3: CASSLTSGRPYNEQFF
J: TRBJ1-3; V: TRBV7-9; size: NA; D: NA; DNA: TGTGCCAGCAGCTTAACTGGCGGGGAACTTTCTGGAAACACCATATATTTT; CDR3: CASSLTGGELSGNTIYF
J: TRBJ2-3; V: TRBV2; size: few; D: NA; DNA: TGTGCCAGCAGTGACTTTGTAGATACGCAGTATTTT; CDR3: CASSDFVDTQYF
J: TRBJ2-3; V: TRBV24-1; size: NA; D: TRBD1; DNA: TGTGCCACCAGTGACACCGGGACAGGGGCTTCCACAGATACGCAGTATTTT; CDR3: CATSDTGTGASTDTQYF
J: TRBJ1-5; V: TRBV19; size: NA; D: TRBD1; DNA: TGTGCCAGTAGTATAGGGGTCGACAGGGGCAATCAGCCCCAGCATTTT; CDR3: CASSIGVDRGNQPQHF
J: TRBJ1-4; V: TRBV18; size: once; D: NA; DNA: TGTGCCAGCTCATCTACAGAAACAACTAATGAAAAACTGTTTTTT; CDR3: CASSSTETTNEKLFF
J: TRBJ2-3; V: TRBV9; size: NA; D: NA; DNA: TGTGCCAGCAGCGTAGTGGGGGACCACACAGATACGCAGTATTTT; CDR3: CASSVVGDHTDTQYF
J: TRBJ2-3; V: TRBV27; size: NA; D: TRBD2; DNA: TGTGCCAGCAGTTCTAGCGGGGGGGCGGCAGATACGCAGTATTTT; CDR3: CASSSSGGAADTQYF
J: TRBJ2-5; V: TRBV18; size: NA; D: NA; DNA: TGTGCCAGCTCACCAGCGGTTCCGAGGGAGACCCAGTACTTC; CDR3: CASSPAVPRETQYF
J: TRBJ1-6; V: TRBV30; size: few; D: TRBD1; DNA: TGTGCCTGGAGTCGAAGACAGGGGGCGGGTTCACCCCTCCACTTT; CDR3: CAWSRRQGAGSPLHF
J: TRBJ2-2; V: TRBV19; size: NA; D: TRBD2; DNA: TGTGCCAGTAGTAGGGGACTAGCGGCCCTCCGAGGCACCGGGGAGCTGTTTTTT; CDR3: CASSRGLAALRGTGELFF
J: TRBJ2-7; V: TRBV13; size: few; D: NA; DNA: TGTGCCAGCAGCTTAGTTGGAGAGCAGTACTTC; CDR3: CASSLVGEQYF
J: TRBJ2-1; V: TRBV27; size: NA; D: TRBD2; DNA: TGTGCCAGCAGCGCTCCCCAGCGGGAGCCTGATGAGCAGTTCTTC; CDR3: CASSAPQREPDEQFF
J: TRBJ1-4; V: TRBV5-5; size: NA; D: NA; DNA: TGTGCCAGCAGCCGGGGGGCAGGACTAACTAATGAAAAACTGTTTTTT; CDR3: CASSRGAGLTNEKLFF
J: TRBJ1-1; V: TRBV7-2; size: few; D: NA; DNA: TGTGCCAGCAGCGCAAGAATTTGGGGGAGCACTGAAGCTTTCTTT; CDR3: CASSARIWGSTEAFF
J: TRBJ1-5; V: TRBV7-2; size: once; D: TRBD1; DNA: TGTGCCAGCAGCCCTCAGGGACAGGGGCCCCAGCATTTT; CDR3: CASSPQGQGPQHF
J: TRBJ2-7; V: TRBV6-5; size: NA; D: NA; DNA: TGTGCCAGCAGTTACTCGGGGGACCCCTCCTACGAGCAGTACTTC; CDR3: CASSYSGDPSYEQYF
J: TRBJ2-2; V: TRBV7-3; size: NA; D: NA; DNA: TGTGCCAGCAGCACAGGATCCGGGGAGCTGTTTTTT; CDR3: CASSTGSGELFF
J: TRBJ1-1; V: TRBV3-1/TRBV3-2; size: NA; D: NA; DNA: TGTGCCAGCAGCCAAGATAGGAATGAAGCTTTCTTT; CDR3: CASSQDRNEAFF
J: TRBJ2-3; V: TRBV18; size: NA; D: NA; DNA: TGTGCCAGCTCACCAGCGACAGGGAGGATTGATACGCAGTATTTT; CDR3: CASSPATGRIDTQYF
J: TRBJ2-7; V: TRBV12-5; size: NA; D: NA; DNA: TGTGCTAGTGGTTTTCCCTACGAGCAGTACTTC; CDR3: CASGFPYEQYF
J: TRBJ1-2; V: TRBV9; size: NA; D: NA; DNA: TGTGCCAGCAGCGCCAGGGTATCTAACTATGGCTACACCTTC; CDR3: CASSARVSNYGYTF
J: TRBJ1-4; V: TRBV10-3; size: NA; D: NA; DNA: TGTGCCATCAGTGAGCAACAGCCCTCAACTAATGAAAAACTGTTTTTT; CDR3: CAISEQQPSTNEKLFF
J: TRBJ2-1; V: TRBV6-2/TRBV6-3; size: NA; D: NA; DNA: TGTGCCAGCAGTGCGGACGTGTACAATGAGCAGTTCTTC; CDR3: CASSADVYNEQFF
J: TRBJ2-1; V: TRBV19; size: many; D: NA; DNA: TGTGCCAGTAGTATTCGGAGTACCCTTTCCTACAATGAGCAGTTCTTC; CDR3: CASSIRSTLSYNEQFF
J: TRBJ2-1; V: TRBV27; size: NA; D: TRBD2; DNA: TGTGCCAGCAGACCCAAAATCGGGGCTAGCGGGGGTGAGCAGTTCTTC; CDR3: CASRPKIGASGGEQFF
J: TRBJ1-2; V: TRBV6-5; size: NA; D: NA; DNA: TGTGCCAGCAGCCCAACAGATAACTATGGCTACACCTTC; CDR3: CASSPTDNYGYTF
J: TRBJ2-1; V: TRBV5-8; size: NA; D: NA; DNA: TGTGCCAGCAGCTTGGAGCGAAACAATGAGCAGTTCTTC; CDR3: CASSLERNNEQFF
J: TRBJ1-2; V: TRBV4-3; size: NA; D: NA; DNA: TGCGCCAGCAGCCAAGATGCAGGGCAGGGTGTGAAGAACTATGGCTACACCTTC; CDR3: CASSQDAGQGVKNYGYTF
J: TRBJ1-5; V: TRBV4-3; size: NA; D: NA; DNA: TGCGCCAGCAGCCAAGATTTAGGAGGACAGCCCCAGCATTTT; CDR3: CASSQDLGGQPQHF
J: TRBJ1-5; V: TRBV5-5; size: once; D: NA; DNA: TGTGCCAGCAGCTTCGGACGGGTGGGCAATCAGCCCCAGCATTTT; CDR3: CASSFGRVGNQPQHF
J: TRBJ1-1; V: TRBV7-6; size: once; D: NA; DNA: TGTGCCAGCAGCTTAACCGGACACAGCAACACTGAAGCTTTCTTT; CDR3: CASSLTGHSNTEAFF
J: TRBJ2-7; V: TRBV12-5; size: NA; D: TRBD1; DNA: TGTGCTAGTGGTGCTGGGGACAGGGACCACGAGCAGTACTTC; CDR3: CASGAGDRDHEQYF
J: TRBJ1-2; V: TRBV6-1; size: NA; D: NA; DNA: TGTGCCAGCAGTGAATTCGTGCAGGCCCTTAACTATGGCTACACCTTC; CDR3: CASSEFVQALNYGYTF
J: TRBJ1-1; V: TRBV19; size: NA; D: NA; DNA: TGTGCCAGTAGTCCGATAAAAGACAGCAGACTTGAAGCTTTCTTT; CDR3: CASSPIKDSRLEAFF
J: TRBJ1-1; V: TRBV27; size: NA; D: TRBD1; DNA: TGTGCCAGCAGTCCCGGGACAGGCCTATTGGGTTCGAAGGCCATGAACACTGAAGCTTTCTTT; CDR3: CASSPGTGLLGSKAMNTEAFF
J: TRBJ2-2; V: TRBV7-2; size: NA; D: NA; DNA: TGTGCCAGCAGGACGCCAGTACCGAACACCGGGGAGCTGTTTTTT; CDR3: CASRTPVPNTGELFF
J: TRBJ1-2; V: TRBV15; size: once; D: NA; DNA: TGTGCCACCAGCAGAGGGGGCAGGGGTAACTATGGCTACACCTTC; CDR3: CATSRGGRGNYGYTF
J: TRBJ1-5; V: TRBV18; size: NA; D: NA; DNA: TGTGCCAGCTCACCAAAGAGGGATAGCAATCAGCCCCAGCATTTT; CDR3: CASSPKRDSNQPQHF
J: TRBJ1-4; V: TRBV9; size: NA; D: NA; DNA: TGTGCCAGCAGCGCGGGGCCATGGGGTGAAAAACTGTTTTTT; CDR3: CASSAGPWGEKLFF
J: TRBJ1-6; V: TRBV27; size: NA; D: NA; DNA: TGTGCCAGCAGTCTCCTATCGGACCGGAATTCACCCCTCCACTTT; CDR3: CASSLLSDRNSPLHF
J: TRBJ2-7; V: TRBV18; size: once; D: NA; DNA: TGTGCCAGCTCACCACAGGGGGGGGCCTACGAGCAGTACTTC; CDR3: CASSPQGGAYEQYF
J: TRBJ2-2; V: TRBV7-6; size: NA; D: NA; DNA: TGTGCCAGCAGCTTAGATCCGGGGGCCACCGGGGAGCTGTTTTTT; CDR3: CASSLDPGATGELFF
J: TRBJ2-7; V: TRBV25-1; size: NA; D: NA; DNA: TGTGCCAGCACAGTTCCTCACTCCTACGAGCAGTACTTC; CDR3: CASTVPHSYEQYF